These 17 T cell receptor beta chains came from one sample sequenced in a study of response to subunit inactivated influenza vaccine. TCRdb called the RT-PCR reads again in MiXCR, with one record for every CDR3 protein. The sample has about 700,000 distinct CDR3 sequences; 14% are singletons. This sample comprised PBMCs from blood, obtained around two weeks before vaccination. Receptor source: a man aged 50-59 years who received an inactivated influenza vaccine.

The rearrangement uses TRBV12-3 or TRBV12-4 and TRBJ2-7; the D is unclear. The CDR3 loop spans 13 amino acids. Deletions cut 4 bases from V and 5 bases from J, with 12 bases between. In DNA form, the CDR3 reads TGTGCCAGCAGTTCGTTACAATTCCACGAGCAGTACTTC. This translates into CASSSLQFHEQYF.

This clonotype was picked up a small number of times. CDR3: CSASAPGKDEQYF. The CDR3 DNA sequence: TGCAGTGCTAGTGCTCCAGGAAAAGACGAGCAGTACTTC. This chain joins TRBV20-1 and TRBJ2-7; D is unclear. The CDR3 runs to 13 residues. Germline CDR1 is DFQATT and CDR2 is SNEGSKA (reference sequence). Trimming left V 3 bases short and J 5 bases short, with 14 bases between.

The rearrangement links TRBV6-5 to TRBJ1-2; D is possibly TRBD1 (6 bases). Germline V gene sequence: CDR1 MNHEY, CDR2 SVGAGI. Trimming took off 2 bases at V and 2 bases at J, with 9 bases between the two ends. The CDR3 runs to 14 residues. CDR3 residues: CASSYRRGNYGYTF. Written as DNA, the CDR3 is TGTGCCAGCAGTTACCGCAGGGGCAACTATGGCTACACCTTC.

This clonotype showed up many times. The chain couples TRBV29-1 to TRBJ2-7; D gene uncertain. The V and J ends lost 3 bases and 2 bases respectively, with 11 bases between them. Looked up from germline, CDR1 is SQVTM and CDR2 is ANQGSEA. The CDR3 totals 13 residues. CDR3 in amino acids: CSVESPDTYEQYF. The DNA of the CDR3 is TGCAGCGTTGAGTCCCCGGATACCTACGAGCAGTACTTC.

This clonotype came up many times. The V gene is TRBV5-1, the J gene TRBJ1-2, with 7 positions matching TRBD1. This CDR3 comprises 14 residues. Germline CDR1 reads SGHRS; CDR2 reads YFSETQ. The V gene end was trimmed by 0 bases and the J gene end by 7 bases; junction bases not matched to a gene: 6. CDR3 in amino acids: CASSLGATGSGYTF. The CDR3, as DNA: TGCGCCAGCAGCTTGGGGGCGACAGGGTCTGGCTACACCTTC.

This clonotype appeared a few times. The chain joins TRBV30 to TRBJ1-6, with D unresolved. Germline-derived CDR1 and CDR2 are GTSNPN and SVGIG (reference sequence). V was shortened by 5 bases and J by 10 bases, with 3 bases between the two germline ends. This CDR3 has 9 amino acids. The CDR3 DNA reads as TGTGCCTGGGGGTCACCCCTCCACTTT. This sequence encodes CAWGSPLHF.

In this sample, this clonotype turned up a few times. J is TRBJ1-6 and V is TRBV7-8; 7 bases align to TRBD1. This CDR3 has 13 amino acids. Germline V CDR1 and CDR2: SGHVS, FQNEAQ. The ends lost 6 bases at V and 9 bases at J; junction bases unmatched: 5. The CDR3 protein is CASRSRQGSPLHF. The CDR3 region has the DNA TGTGCCAGCAGGTCCCGACAGGGTTCACCCCTCCACTTT.

This clonotype was counted at least ten times. The gene calls are TRBV12-3 or TRBV12-4 and TRBJ2-2; 8 nucleotides align to TRBD1. The CDR3 is made up of 17 amino acids. The V and J ends lost 3 bases and 0 bases, in that order; junction bases with no gene match: 6. The CDR3 DNA follows: TGTGCCAGCAGTTTCGGGCACAGGGGGGCGAACACCGGGGAGCTGTTTTTT. Translation: CASSFGHRGANTGELFF.

This clonotype came up a few times. The gene calls are TRBV5-1 and TRBJ2-1; TRBD2 matches 8 bases. The CDR3 length is 17 residues. Trimming cost V 4 bases and J 4 bases; bases outside gene matches: 13. Per the germline V gene, CDR1 is SGHRS and CDR2 is YFSETQ. The CDR3 DNA reads as TGCGCCAGCAGCGATGGGCGGAGCGGGAGACCTTACAATGAGCAGTTCTTC. Translated, it gives CASSDGRSGRPYNEQFF. Using reference TRBV5-1 and TRBJ2-1 for the parts outside the CDR3, the full variable domain is KAGVTQTPRYLIKTRGQQVTLSCSPISGHRSVSWYQQTPGQGLQFLFEYFSETQRNKGNFPGRFSGRQFSNSRSEMNVSTLELGDSALYLCASSDGRSGRPYNEQFFGPGTRLTVL.

The CDR3, as DNA: TGTGCCAGCAGTGAAGCGCTCCTGGACTTTTGGGCGGGGAATGAGCAGTTCTTC. Translating it yields CASSEALLDFWAGNEQFF. The chain joins TRBV2 to TRBJ2-1; the D gene is possibly TRBD2 (6 bases). V lost 0 bases, J lost 7 bases, and 22 bases lay in between. Per the germline V gene, CDR1 is SNHLY and CDR2 is FYNNEI. CDR3 length equals 18 residues. Based on the CDR3 plus reference TRBV2 and TRBJ2-1, the full variable domain is EPEVTQTPSHQVTQMGQEVILRCVPISNHLYFYWYRQILGQKVEFLVSFYNNEISEKSEIFDDQFSVERPDGSNFTLKIRSTKLEDSAMYFCASSEALLDFWAGNEQFFGPGTRLTVL.

This clonotype was picked up many times. The chain recombines TRBV5-6 with TRBJ1-6; D remains unclear. The CDR3 consists of 15 residues. V was shortened by 6 bases and J by 6 bases, with 16 bases between the two germline ends. In germline, CDR1 is SGHDT, CDR2 YYEEEE. CDR3 bases: TGTGCCAGCAACAATCATGGACGGCTTAATTCACCCCTCCACTTT. Its protein product is CASNNHGRLNSPLHF.

Turning to this clonotype: One base away lies a much larger clone, so this may be a sequencing read error. J is TRBJ2-7 and V is TRBV12-3 or TRBV12-4, with 7 bases matching TRBD2. Trimming took 3 bases from V and 2 from J; bases not matched to a gene: 4. The CDR3 is 14 residues long. The CDR3 bases are TGTGCCAGCAGTTTTGTGGGGGGGACCTACGAGCAGTACTTC. Translating gives CASSFVGGTYEQYF.

This clonotype has more than one count but fewer than ten. The chain is built from TRBV28 and TRBJ2-5; perhaps TRBD1 as D (5 bases). The germline V gene encodes CDR1 MDHEN and CDR2 SYDVKM. This CDR3 comprises 12 residues. The V gene lost 8 bases and the J gene lost 5 bases, with 12 bases spanning the gap. The CDR3 here is CASPRAGETQYF. CDR3 bases: TGTGCCAGCCCCAGGGCTGGCGAGACCCAGTACTTC.

This clonotype was picked up many times. The chain links TRBV7-2 to TRBJ2-3; weak D call: TRBD1 (5 bases). Trimming pared 2 bases from V and 0 bases from J, leaving 15 bases between. The CDR3 loop spans 17 amino acids. Germline assignment: CDR1 SGHTA and CDR2 FQGNSA. The CDR3 sequence: CASSLKRGWGSTDTQYF. The CDR3 region has the DNA TGTGCCAGCAGCTTAAAAAGGGGCTGGGGTAGCACAGATACGCAGTATTTT.

Many counts were recorded for this clonotype. The V call is TRBV3-1, the J call TRBJ2-2; no clear D gene. V was pared by 0 bases and J by 6 bases, with 8 bases between. The germline gives CDR1 LGHDT, CDR2 YNNKEL (reference sequence). The CDR3 has 14 residues. For the CDR3, the DNA is TGTGCCAGCAGCCAAGATTCTGGACCCGGGGAGCTGTTTTTT. This codes for CASSQDSGPGELFF.

This clonotype was observed a few times. The rearrangement links TRBV6-1 to TRBJ2-7; the D gene is possibly TRBD2 (6 bases). The CDR3 consists of 15 residues. Germline V gene sequence: CDR1 MNHNS, CDR2 SASEGT. V lost 4 bases and J 2 bases, leaving 15 bases between the germline ends. The CDR3 loop reads CASSASGLHAYEQYF. The CDR3 coding sequence is TGTGCCAGCAGTGCCTCGGGACTCCATGCCTACGAGCAGTACTTC.

The chain combines TRBV18 with TRBJ2-2; possible D gene TRBD1, 6 bases. The length of the CDR3 is 14 residues. With 9 bases removed from V and 5 bases from J, the gap between germline ends came to 16 bases. Per germline, CDR1 KGHSH and CDR2 LQKENI. The chain's CDR3 is CASIQGTETGELFF. In nucleotides, the CDR3 is TGTGCCAGTATACAGGGCACGGAAACCGGGGAGCTGTTTTTT.